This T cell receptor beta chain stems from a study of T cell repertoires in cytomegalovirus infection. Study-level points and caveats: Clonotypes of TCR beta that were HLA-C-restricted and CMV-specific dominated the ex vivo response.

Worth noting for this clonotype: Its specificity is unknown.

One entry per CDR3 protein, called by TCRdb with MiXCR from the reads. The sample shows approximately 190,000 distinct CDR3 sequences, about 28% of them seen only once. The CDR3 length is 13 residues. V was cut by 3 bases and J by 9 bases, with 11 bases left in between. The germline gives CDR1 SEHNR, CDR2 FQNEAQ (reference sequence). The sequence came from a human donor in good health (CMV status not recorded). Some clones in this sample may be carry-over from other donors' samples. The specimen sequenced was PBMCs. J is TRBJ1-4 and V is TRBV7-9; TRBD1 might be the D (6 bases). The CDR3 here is CASSFGDTKKLFF. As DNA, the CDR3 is TGTGCCAGCAGCTTTGGGGACACCAAAAAACTGTTTTTT.